The 3 T cell receptor beta chains below all came from one sample that was sequenced in a study of blood T cell repertoires in COVID-19. Sequencing was performed with immunoSEQ multiplex PCR; in TCRdb, only in-frame clones are kept and a portion is missing. The data contain about 230,000 clones, less than 90% of them singletons. Sequences were obtained from peripheral blood. Receptors were obtained from a woman aged 80 or over with active or convalescent COVID-19.

Of note for this clone: The junction departs from the called germline gene at one end, perhaps through a read error. This chain connects TRBV20-1 to TRBJ1-2, with TRBD1 matching over 7 bases. The CDR3 spans 11 residues. CDR1 DFQATT and CDR2 SNEGSKA come from the germline V gene (reference sequence). The CDR3 DNA follows: TGCAGCGCTACGACAGGGACCTACTACACCTTC. Its protein product is CSATTGTYYTF.

This clone has more than one count but fewer than ten. The rearrangement links TRBV27 to TRBJ2-3; no reliable D call. Germline V gene data show CDR1 as MNHEY and CDR2 as SMNVEV (reference sequence). Between the trimmed V and J ends, which lost 2 bases and 0 bases, there was a span of 9 bases. The CDR3 is 15 amino acids. The CDR3 bases are TGTGCCAGCAGTTTAGTTACGACTAGCACAGATACGCAGTATTTT. This translates into CASSLVTTSTDTQYF.

The chain employs TRBV5-1 and TRBJ1-1, with TRBD1 matching over 8 bases. The V gene end was trimmed by 0 bases and the J gene end by 4 bases; junction bases not matched to a gene: 2. The germline V gene has CDR1 SGHRS and CDR2 YFSETQ. The CDR3 runs 14 residues. CDR3: CASSLGQGSTEAFF. CDR3 in DNA: TGCGCCAGCAGCTTGGGACAGGGGTCCACTGAAGCTTTCTTT.